This T cell receptor beta chain appears in the sequencing data of a study of T-cell memory formation after mild COVID-19. The CDR3 totals 13 residues. Germline V lookup: CDR1 MRHNA, CDR2 SNTAGT. V lost 5 bases and J 8 bases, leaving 15 bases between the germline ends. TCRdb reprocessed the 5' RACE reads via MiXCR and lists one record per CDR3 protein. The sample consists of roughly 350,000 distinct CDR3 sequences, 25% to 30% of them appearing once. The sequencing sample was made of PBMCs or a T cell subset sorted from them (not recorded which). This sequence was found in an adult woman who had mild COVID-19 (a few samples of this study predate the infection). Cell type and time point are not known. This chain joins TRBV6-4 and TRBJ1-1, with a weak D call TRBD1 (5 bases). The DNA for the CDR3 is TGTGCCAGCAGTTTAACCGAGGGACTGGAAGCTTTCTTT. This translates into CASSLTEGLEAFF.